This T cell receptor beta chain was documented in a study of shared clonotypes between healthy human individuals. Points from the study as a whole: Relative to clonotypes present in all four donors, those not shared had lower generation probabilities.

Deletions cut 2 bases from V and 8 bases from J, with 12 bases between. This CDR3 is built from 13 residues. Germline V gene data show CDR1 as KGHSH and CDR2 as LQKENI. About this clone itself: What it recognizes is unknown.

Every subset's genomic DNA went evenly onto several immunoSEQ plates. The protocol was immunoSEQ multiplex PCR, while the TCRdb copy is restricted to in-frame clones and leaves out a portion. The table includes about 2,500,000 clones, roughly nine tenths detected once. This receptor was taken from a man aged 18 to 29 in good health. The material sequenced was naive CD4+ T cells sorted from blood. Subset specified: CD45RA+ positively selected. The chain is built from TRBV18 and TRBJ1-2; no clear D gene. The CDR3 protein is CASSPNRALGYTF. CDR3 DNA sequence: TGTGCCAGCTCACCAAACAGAGCTCTCGGCTACACCTTC.